One sample yielded the 4 T cell receptor beta chains listed below, sequenced in a study of T cell responses to AZD1222 COVID-19 vaccine. Using immunoSEQ multiplex PCR, the repertoire was profiled, and TCRdb retains in-frame clones only, with some absent. The data contain around 150,000 clones, under 95% of them singletons. Sequencing was performed on peripheral blood, taken 28 days after the second dose of the MenACWY control vaccine. These receptors were obtained from an adult who received the MenACWY meningococcal vaccine as a control.

The CDR3 loop reads CASSYINTGDTQYF. CDR3 coding DNA: TGTGCCAGCAGTTACATTAATACGGGAGATACGCAGTATTTT. J is TRBJ2-3 and V is TRBV6-6; no definite D call. The germline gives CDR1 MNHNY, CDR2 SVGAGI (reference sequence). Trimming left V 2 bases short and J 5 bases short, with 11 bases between. The CDR3 spans 14 residues.

This clone was detected only once. The rearrangement joins TRBV20-1 to TRBJ2-5, with D unresolved. CDR3 length: 10 residues. In germline, CDR1 is DFQATT, CDR2 SNEGSKA (reference sequence). V was cut by 6 bases and J by 5 bases, with 7 bases left in between. CDR3 in amino acids: CSAVEETQYF. Here the CDR3 DNA reads TGCAGTGCCGTTGAGGAGACCCAGTACTTC.

V usage is TRBV7-4 and J usage is TRBJ2-4, with TRBD1 matching over 9 bases. Germline V gene data show CDR1 as SGHVT and CDR2 as SQSDAQ. CDR3 length equals 14 residues. J gave up 7 bases and V 5 bases, and 6 bases lay outside the gene matches. Here the CDR3 reads CASSPRDRDNIQYF. CDR3 sequence (DNA): TGTGCCAGCAGCCCGCGGGACAGGGATAACATTCAGTACTTC.

The CDR3 region is CAWDTGGTEAFF. CDR3 nucleotide sequence: TGTGCCTGGGATACAGGGGGCACTGAAGCTTTCTTT. V and J are TRBV30 and TRBJ1-1; 8 positions agree with TRBD1. The CDR3 is 12 residues long. CDR1 is GTSNPN, CDR2 SVGIG, per germline (reference sequence). Trimming cost V 5 bases and J 4 bases; bases outside gene matches: 3.